This passage covers 8 T cell receptor beta chains from one sample sequenced in a study of T-cell reconstitution after alpha-beta-depleted transplantation in children. It was with unique molecular identifiers that the TCRbeta library was prepared. TCRdb ran MiXCR on the PCR reads and lists one entry per CDR3 protein. Seen here are 120,000 to 150,000 distinct CDR3 sequences, 7.5% to 9% observed once, and the top ten hold about a sixth. This sample comprised PBMCs, mostly from graft donor cells, obtained 180 days after TCRalphabeta/CD19-depleted stem cell transplant. The source is a female patient between 2 and 10 years old who had a stem cell transplant for congenital amegakaryocytic thrombocytopenia, so the T cells may come from the graft donor.

This clonotype was counted many times. The CDR3 sequence: CATRGLAGGNGELFF. CDR3 sequence (DNA): TGTGCCACCAGGGGTCTAGCGGGAGGGAACGGGGAGCTGTTTTTT. The chain employs TRBV15 and TRBJ2-2; 12 bases are a match to TRBD2. Germline V gives CDR1 LNHNV, CDR2 YYDKDF (reference sequence). This CDR3 has 15 residues. The V and J ends lost 6 bases and 7 bases, in that order; junction bases with no gene match: 6.

This clonotype has a count of ten or more. J is TRBJ2-3 and V is TRBV5-6; D may correspond to TRBD1 or TRBD2 (5 bases each). CDR1 is SGHDT and CDR2 is YYEEEE in the germline V gene. The CDR3 has 14 amino acids. V was clipped by 4 bases and J by 1 base, with 10 bases between them. CDR3 in DNA: TGTGCCAGCAGCCCGGTGGGGGGCACAGATACGCAGTATTTT. It translates to CASSPVGGTDTQYF.

The chain carries TRBV18 and TRBJ2-2, with 8 positions matching TRBD1. CDR3 size: 16 residues. The germline gives CDR1 KGHSH, CDR2 LQKENI. The V and J ends lost 3 bases and 5 bases, in that order; junction bases with no gene match: 8. The CDR3 DNA reads as TGTGCCAGCTCACCTCGACAGGGGTTGGAAACCGGGGAGCTGTTTTTT. Protein: CASSPRQGLETGELFF.

This clonotype occurred a few times. J is TRBJ1-2 and V is TRBV20-1; D gene ambiguous. This CDR3 contains 10 residues. Trimming took off 6 bases at V and 8 bases at J, with 10 bases between the two ends. From germline, CDR1 is DFQATT and CDR2 SNEGSKA (reference sequence). CDR3 DNA sequence: TGCAGTGCGGAAGGGATAGGCTACACCTTC. Translation gives CSAEGIGYTF.

This clonotype has a handful of counts. This chain links TRBV20-1 with TRBJ2-1; TRBD2 aligns across 13 bases. This CDR3 is 16 amino acids long. From germline, CDR1 is DFQATT and CDR2 SNEGSKA (reference sequence). The trim removed 3 bases at V and 5 bases at J, leaving 7 bases unmatched. The CDR3 bases are TGCAGTGCTAGGGAAACTAGCGGGGGGGCCCACAATGAGCAGTTCTTC. It yields the protein CSARETSGGAHNEQFF.

A word on this clonotype: Its ends do not fully match the called genes, so a read error is possible. This sequence joins TRBV27 and TRBJ2-7; TRBD1 or TRBD2 may be the D gene (5 bases each). The CDR3 runs 13 residues. Germline loops: CDR1 MNHEY, CDR2 SMNVEV (reference sequence). This CDR3 reads CAGGPGPSYVQYF. The CDR3 nucleotides are TGTGCCGGCGGACCGGGACCCAGCTACGTGCAGTACTTC.

This clonotype was seen at least ten times. This rearrangement joins TRBV28 to TRBJ2-5; 10 bases map to TRBD1. This CDR3 comprises 15 residues. The junction had 6 bases not matched to a gene; V was cut back by 5 bases and J by 3 bases. CDR1 MDHEN and CDR2 SYDVKM come from the germline V gene. The CDR3 region is CASSNLGTGEETQYF. DNA for the CDR3: TGTGCCAGCAGTAACCTCGGGACAGGGGAAGAGACCCAGTACTTC.

The genes are TRBV11-2 and TRBJ2-7, with TRBD2 matching 12 bases. CDR3 length: 19 amino acids. Trimming took 10 bases from V and 3 from J; bases not matched to a gene: 22. Germline V gene lookup returns CDR1 SGHAT and CDR2 FQNNGV. The CDR3 loop is CATCPRRGQVTSGSYEQYF. The CDR3, as DNA: TGTGCCACCTGCCCCCGGAGGGGACAGGTGACTAGCGGGAGCTACGAGCAGTACTTC.